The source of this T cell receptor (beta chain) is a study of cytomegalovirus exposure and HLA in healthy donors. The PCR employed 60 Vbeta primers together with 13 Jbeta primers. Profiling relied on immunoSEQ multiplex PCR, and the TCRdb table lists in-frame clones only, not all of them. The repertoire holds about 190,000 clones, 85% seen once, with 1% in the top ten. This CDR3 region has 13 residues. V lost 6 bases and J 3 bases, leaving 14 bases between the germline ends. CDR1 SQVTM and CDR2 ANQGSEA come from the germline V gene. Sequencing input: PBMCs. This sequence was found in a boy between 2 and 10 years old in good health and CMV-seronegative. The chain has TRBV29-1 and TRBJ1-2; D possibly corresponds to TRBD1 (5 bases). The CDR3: CSVLTDTYYGYTF. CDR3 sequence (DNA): TGCAGCGTCCTGACAGACACCTACTATGGCTACACCTTC.